This TCR beta chain stems from a study of human T cells and chemical hapten exposure. Study-level findings and limits: The number of TCRs above 1 in 1000 frequency did not change after DPC sensitization.

The germline V gene encodes CDR1 SGHAT and CDR2 FQNNGV. The CDR3 is made up of 14 amino acids. V lost 7 bases and J lost 6; bases outside the gene matches: 9. Individual cDNA molecules had unique molecular identifiers attached to them by the library. Authors' processing steps: Ranging from roughly 20,000 to 690,600, TCR counts per sample had a median value of roughly 96,000. TCRdb reanalysed the RACE reads using MiXCR and keeps one entry per CDR3 protein. These V and J calls originate from TCRdb's pipeline instead of the authors' own analysis. The sample has 180,000 or so distinct CDR3 sequences, more than 20% seen once. This sample's time point: patch test 3, about 24 weeks after DPC sensitization. Indicated treatment: therapeutic diphenylcyclopropenone sensitization with weekly scalp DPC. Details on this clonotype: Antigen: not known.

The specimen was whole blood, collected in connection with sensitization to the hapten diphenylcyclopropenone (DPC). The J gene is TRBJ2-1, the V gene TRBV11-2; 7 bases align to TRBD2. This TCR came from a woman aged 40 to 50 with alopecia areata. Some clones in this sample may be carry-over from other donors' samples. CDR3 loop: CASMARWTSNEQFF. CDR3 nucleotide sequence: TGTGCCAGCATGGCCCGATGGACTAGCAATGAGCAGTTCTTC.